This T cell receptor (beta chain) was obtained from a study of human T cells and chemical hapten exposure. Study context: TCR yields per sample varied, mainly owing to small pooled library volume differences. Overall study results and limits: DPC sensitization did not alter TCRs above 1 in 1000 frequency. Compared to controls, expanded TCRs made significantly more large clusters of similar CDR3s.

Time point specified: pre-sensitization, week 0. Indicated treatment: therapeutic diphenylcyclopropenone sensitization with weekly scalp DPC. Within the library, unique molecular identifiers were attached to each individual cDNA molecule. TCRdb re-derived calls from the RACE reads in MiXCR, one entry per CDR3 protein. The sample lists about 120,000 distinct CDR3 sequences, about 14% occurring once. This clonotype was picked up a small number of times. The antigen is not known. Sequenced here: whole blood, sampled in connection with sensitization to the hapten diphenylcyclopropenone (DPC). The source of this sequence is a woman aged 18-29 years with alopecia areata. Some clones in this sample may be carry-over from other donors' samples.

The CDR3 DNA follows: TGTGCCAGCAGCCAAGGAACGGGGGGGTGGATGAATTCACCCCTCCACTTT. It translates to CASSQGTGGWMNSPLHF. The rearrangement links TRBV14 to TRBJ1-6; tentative D call: TRBD1 (5 bases). CDR1 and CDR2 from the germline V gene are SGHDN and FVKESK. Trimming cost V 1 base and J 7 bases, with 17 bases left between them. The CDR3 totals 17 residues.